The present entry profiles one TCR beta chain with its context. Its antigen is not known. Trimming pared 6 bases from V and 6 bases from J, leaving 18 bases between. This CDR3 has 15 residues. This record belongs to a study of T cell repertoires in cytomegalovirus infection. Each CDR3 protein is one row after TCRdb ran MiXCR on the reads. The sample lists some 500,000 distinct CDR3 sequences; 40% were seen once. The study's findings and limits: Predominance within the ex vivo response was attributable to HLA-C-restricted CMV-specific TCR beta clonotypes. Summed frequency of shared TCR beta families picked out CMV carriers who also had the relevant HLA.

This specimen was cultured PBMCs, taken from culture after CMV antigen stimulation. The source is a human donor in good health (CMV status not recorded). Some clones in this sample may be carry-over from other donors' samples. The chain recombines TRBV12-3 or TRBV12-4 with TRBJ1-5; D is unclear. The DNA for the CDR3 is TGTGCCAGCAGCTTCGGACCGCCGGGTGGTCAGCCCCAGCATTTT. This gives the protein CASSFGPPGGQPQHF.